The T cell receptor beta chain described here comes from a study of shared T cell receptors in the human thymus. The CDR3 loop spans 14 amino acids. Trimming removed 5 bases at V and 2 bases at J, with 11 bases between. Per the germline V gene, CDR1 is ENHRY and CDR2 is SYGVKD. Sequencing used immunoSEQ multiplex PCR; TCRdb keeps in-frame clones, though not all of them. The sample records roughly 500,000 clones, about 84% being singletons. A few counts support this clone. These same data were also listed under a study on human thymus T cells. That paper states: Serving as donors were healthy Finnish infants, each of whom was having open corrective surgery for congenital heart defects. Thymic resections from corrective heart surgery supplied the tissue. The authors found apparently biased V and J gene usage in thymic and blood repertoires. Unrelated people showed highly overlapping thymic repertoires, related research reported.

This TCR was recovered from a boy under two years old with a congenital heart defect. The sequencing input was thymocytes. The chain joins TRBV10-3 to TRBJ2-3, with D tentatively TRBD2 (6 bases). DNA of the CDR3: TGTGCCATCAGTCGGGACTGTACCACAGATACGCAGTATTTT. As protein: CAISRDCTTDTQYF.